Each of the 29 T cell receptor beta chains below was sequenced from the same sample in a study of blood T cell repertoires in COVID-19. Data came from immunoSEQ multiplex PCR; TCRdb stores just in-frame clones and leaves some out. The table records approximately 37,000 clones, around 92% of them present only once. Sequencing was performed on peripheral blood. The origin of the receptors is a woman of 80 years or more with acute or convalescent COVID-19.

This chain joins TRBV5-1 and TRBJ1-2, with D uncertain. CDR3 length: 15 amino acids. Trimming cost V 0 bases and J 7 bases, with 16 bases left between them. CDR1 is SGHRS and CDR2 is YFSETQ in the germline V gene. CDR3 sequence (DNA): TGCGCCAGCAGCTTGGCTCAATTGGGTGGCGGTGGCTACACCTTC. The encoded protein is CASSLAQLGGGGYTF.

In this sample, this clone turned up once. The chain combines TRBV27 with TRBJ1-1, with D unclear. There are 14 residues in the CDR3. Looked up from germline, CDR1 is MNHEY and CDR2 is SMNVEV (reference sequence). Trimming pared 6 bases from V and 5 bases from J, leaving 16 bases between. Here the CDR3 reads CASRKRATGTEAFF. The DNA for the CDR3 is TGTGCCAGCAGAAAACGGGCAACGGGGACTGAAGCTTTCTTT.

The chain combines TRBV5-1 with TRBJ2-3, with D possibly being TRBD1 (5 bases). The CDR3 runs 15 residues. From germline, CDR1 is SGHRS and CDR2 YFSETQ. V was trimmed by 0 bases and J by 1 base, leaving 9 bases between them. The CDR3 DNA is TGCGCCAGCAGCTTGGGACAGCTCGGCACAGATACGCAGTATTTT. Its protein is CASSLGQLGTDTQYF.

The rearrangement links TRBV2 to TRBJ2-2, with D possibly TRBD1 on 6 matching bases. Germline V CDR1 and CDR2: SNHLY, FYNNEI. This CDR3 has 15 amino acids. The V and J ends lost 3 bases and 2 bases respectively, with 10 bases between them. For the CDR3, the DNA is TGTGCCAGCAGTGAGACACAGGGAAACACCGGGGAGCTGTTTTTT. Amino acid sequence: CASSETQGNTGELFF.

The chain joins TRBV24-1 to TRBJ1-1; weak D call: TRBD1 (6 bases). V lost 7 bases and J lost 1, with 30 bases in between. This CDR3 spans 20 amino acids. Germline-derived CDR1 and CDR2 are KGHDR and SFDVKD. The CDR3 DNA sequence: TGTGCCACCAGGGAGGAAGTCAAAATAGAGCAGGGGTCGAGGAACACTGAAGCTTTCTTT. It specifies CATREEVKIEQGSRNTEAFF.

V gene TRBV12-3 or TRBV12-4 combines with J gene TRBJ1-3; perhaps TRBD1 as D (6 bases). CDR3 size: 11 residues. Trimming left V 8 bases short and J 4 bases short, with 6 bases between. The CDR3, as DNA: TGTGCCAGCGGACAGGGAAACACCATATATTTT. Its protein product is CASGQGNTIYF.

J is TRBJ1-5 and V is TRBV2; 7 bases map to TRBD1. CDR1 is SNHLY and CDR2 is FYNNEI in the germline V gene. V shed 4 bases, J shed 7 bases, and the junction held 7 bases outside the gene matches. The CDR3 sequence is 14 residues long. The CDR3 DNA sequence: TGTGCCAGCAGTGCACCAGGGGGTGGGCAGCCCCAGCATTTT. Translating it yields CASSAPGGGQPQHF.

This clone qualifies as medium-sized. V usage is TRBV7-9 and J usage is TRBJ1-6; tentative D call: TRBD1 (6 bases). There are 15 residues in the CDR3. The V gene's germline CDR1 is SEHNR and CDR2 FQNEAQ (reference sequence). V lost 5 bases and J lost 8, with 16 bases in between. The DNA of the CDR3 is TGTGCCAGCAGCCCACCAAAGGCAGGGGATTCACCCCTCCACTTT. Amino acid sequence: CASSPPKAGDSPLHF.

The chain joins TRBV7-2 to TRBJ2-7; D is undetermined. The germline gives CDR1 SGHTA, CDR2 FQGNSA. Between the trimmed V and J ends, which lost 6 bases and 6 bases, there was a span of 15 bases. CDR3 length: 13 residues. In nucleotides, the CDR3 is TGTGCCAGCAGTCTCATGCGGAATGGCGAGCAGTACTTC. Protein: CASSLMRNGEQYF.

The chain uses TRBV30 and TRBJ2-7, with TRBD2 as a possible D gene (7 bases). The CDR3 extends over 14 amino acids. From germline, CDR1 is GTSNPN and CDR2 SVGIG (reference sequence). V gave up 2 bases and J gave up 0 bases, with 11 bases separating them. The CDR3 region has the DNA TGTGCCTGGAGTAGGGGGGGTACCTCCTACGAGCAGTACTTC. This gives the protein CAWSRGGTSYEQYF. The full variable domain, its missing parts supplied by reference TRBV30 and TRBJ2-7, is SQTIHQWPATLVQPVGSPLSLECTVEGTSNPNLYWYRQAAGRGLQLLFYSVGIGQISSEVPQNLSASRPQDRQFILSSKKLLLSDSGFYLCAWSRGGTSYEQYFGPGTRLTVT.

This chain joins TRBV2 and TRBJ2-3; 11 bases map to TRBD1. Germline CDR1 SNHLY, CDR2 FYNNEI. The J segment lost 5 bases and the V segment lost 3 bases, leaving 4 bases of the junction unmatched. This CDR3 spans 15 amino acids. CDR3: CASSEDRGQGDTQYF. Here the CDR3 DNA reads TGTGCCAGCAGTGAGGACAGGGGGCAAGGAGATACGCAGTATTTT.

The rearrangement uses TRBV6-5 and TRBJ2-1, with 9 bases that match TRBD1. J gave up 6 bases and V 3 bases, and 3 bases lay outside the gene matches. CDR1 is MNHEY, CDR2 SVGAGI, per germline. The CDR3 extends over 14 amino acids. Here the CDR3 DNA reads TGTGCCAGCAGTTATTGGGACAGGGTCAATGAGCAGTTCTTC. The encoded protein is CASSYWDRVNEQFF.

V usage is TRBV5-5 and J usage is TRBJ1-1; 11 bases are a match to TRBD1. Losses at the gene ends were 0 bases for V and 0 bases for J; bases not matched to a gene: 4. CDR1 and CDR2 (germline): SGHKS, YYEKEE (reference sequence). The CDR3 contains 17 residues. The CDR3 sequence: CASSLVWTGGMNTEAFF. The CDR3 bases are TGTGCCAGCAGCTTGGTGTGGACAGGGGGCATGAACACTGAAGCTTTCTTT.

This clone has only one observation. CDR3 amino acids: CASSQDPKRGASYNEQFF. The CDR3 DNA reads TGTGCCAGCAGCCAAGATCCGAAGCGGGGGGCCTCCTACAATGAGCAGTTCTTC. The chain employs TRBV14 and TRBJ2-1; 9 bases line up with TRBD2. The CDR3 length is 18 residues. Germline CDR1 is SGHDN and CDR2 is FVKESK. V gave up 0 bases and J gave up 0 bases; unmatched junction bases: 6.

The rearrangement joins TRBV15 to TRBJ1-5; D unresolved. V dropped 0 bases and J dropped 7 bases, with 7 bases sitting between them. CDR1 and CDR2 from the germline V gene are LNHNV and YYDKDF (reference sequence). The CDR3 has 13 residues. The CDR3 DNA is TGTGCCACCAGCAGAGATAGGAGCCAGCCCCAGCATTTT. Its protein product is CATSRDRSQPQHF.

V usage is TRBV5-1 and J usage is TRBJ2-3, with D possibly matching TRBD1 (5 bases). V lost 4 bases, J lost 2 bases, and 14 bases lay in between. The CDR3 runs to 15 residues. Germline V gene lookup returns CDR1 SGHRS and CDR2 YFSETQ. CDR3 amino acids: CASSTVTVLTDTQYF. The CDR3 region has the DNA TGCGCCAGCAGCACGGTGACAGTCCTCACAGATACGCAGTATTTT.

V and J are TRBV7-9 and TRBJ1-6, with TRBD1 as a possible D gene (6 bases). The germline V gene has CDR1 SEHNR and CDR2 FQNEAQ (reference sequence). V gave up 7 bases and J gave up 5 bases, with 12 bases separating them. The CDR3 contains 14 residues. The CDR3 bases are TGTGCCAGCACCTCGACAGGAGATAATTCACCCCTCCACTTT. Protein product: CASTSTGDNSPLHF.

The V and J genes are TRBV6-2 or TRBV6-3 and TRBJ1-5, with 8 bases lining up with TRBD1. The CDR3 length is 17 residues. Trimming removed 5 bases from V and 7 bases from J; junction bases left unmatched: 16. In germline, CDR1 is MNHEY, CDR2 SVGEGT. The CDR3: CASSDGTGGSLSQPQHF. The CDR3 coding sequence is TGTGCCAGCAGTGATGGGACAGGCGGCTCTCTCTCCCAGCCCCAGCATTTT.

The V and J genes are TRBV30 and TRBJ2-2; 8 nucleotides match TRBD1. The CDR3 runs to 15 residues. Germline lookup yields CDR1 GTSNPN and CDR2 SVGIG (reference sequence). V was pared by 7 bases and J by 1 base, with 8 bases of the junction left unmatched. CDR3 nucleotide sequence: TGTGCCTTGGCTCCCGGGACAGGGAACACCGGGGAGCTGTTTTTT. Amino acids: CALAPGTGNTGELFF.

The rearrangement links TRBV30 to TRBJ2-1, with 9 bases matching TRBD1. The V gene end was trimmed by 0 bases and the J gene end by 9 bases; junction bases not matched to a gene: 3. The CDR3 length is 13 residues. Germline assignment: CDR1 GTSNPN and CDR2 SVGIG (reference sequence). The DNA for the CDR3 is TGTGCCTGGAGTGTACAGGGGGCGGGTGAGCAGTTCTTC. This gives the protein CAWSVQGAGEQFF.

The chain links TRBV5-4 to TRBJ2-7; D is undetermined. Germline CDR1 SGHNT, CDR2 YYREEE (reference sequence). The CDR3 has 13 residues. The V end was cut by 1 base, the J end by 6 bases, with 11 bases between. The DNA of the CDR3 is TGTGCCAGCAGCTTGAGCACGGGTCTCGAGCAGTACTTC. Amino acid sequence: CASSLSTGLEQYF.

This clone was seen only once. This chain uses TRBV6-1 with TRBJ2-3; 8 bases line up with TRBD2. V lost 3 bases to trimming and J lost 4 bases; unmatched junction nucleotides: 9. Germline V gene sequence: CDR1 MNHNS, CDR2 SASEGT. The CDR3 has 16 residues. This chain's CDR3 is CASSDWGSGDADTQYF. In DNA form, the CDR3 reads TGTGCCAGCAGTGACTGGGGTAGCGGGGACGCAGATACGCAGTATTTT.

The chain uses TRBV18 and TRBJ1-3, with TRBD1 identical over 8 bases. The CDR3 runs 16 residues. CDR1 KGHSH and CDR2 LQKENI come from the germline V gene. Unmatched junction bases numbered 5, after V lost 4 bases and J lost 0 bases. CDR3 sequence reads: CASSLGQALSGNTIYF. The CDR3 DNA is TGTGCCAGCTCACTGGGACAGGCCCTCTCTGGAAACACCATATATTTT.

This clone was recorded once. The chain carries TRBV5-1 and TRBJ1-4, with D tentatively TRBD1 (5 bases). Germline V gives CDR1 SGHRS, CDR2 YFSETQ. The CDR3 extends over 15 amino acids. V lost 3 bases, J lost 1 base, and 10 bases lay in between. The CDR3 is CASSYQGLTNEKLFF. DNA of the CDR3: TGCGCCAGCAGCTACCAGGGATTAACTAATGAAAAACTGTTTTTT.

The rearrangement joins TRBV5-6 to TRBJ1-5, with a weak D call TRBD1 (5 bases). The CDR3 totals 18 residues. The germline gives CDR1 SGHDT, CDR2 YYEEEE. Trimming cost V 1 base and J 3 bases, with 20 bases left between them. Written as DNA, the CDR3 is TGTGCCAGCAGCTTGACCCTCCCCCAGGGAGGCCACAATCAGCCCCAGCATTTT. This gives the protein CASSLTLPQGGHNQPQHF.

The chain has TRBV30 and TRBJ1-1; D is undetermined. This CDR3 region has 14 residues. Germline V gene data show CDR1 as GTSNPN and CDR2 as SVGIG (reference sequence). V lost 4 bases and J lost 1, with 13 bases in between. The CDR3 DNA is TGTGCCTGGAACATGGCCACCCGGAACACTGAAGCTTTCTTT. It translates to CAWNMATRNTEAFF.

This clone was detected only once. The chain joins TRBV5-4 to TRBJ2-3; possible D gene TRBD2, 6 bases. V lost 2 bases, J lost 4 bases, and 11 bases lay in between. Germline V gene sequence: CDR1 SGHNT, CDR2 YYREEE (reference sequence). The CDR3 length is 14 residues. This CDR3 is CASSFLGGPDTQYF. The CDR3 DNA reads TGTGCCAGCAGCTTTCTCGGGGGACCAGATACGCAGTATTTT. Looking up the rest from reference TRBV5-4 and TRBJ2-3 gives the full variable domain: ETGVTQSPTHLIKTRGQQVTLRCSSQSGHNTVSWYQQALGQGPQFIFQYYREEENGRGNFPPRFSGLQFPNYSSELNVNALELDDSALYLCASSFLGGPDTQYFGPGTRLTVL.

V usage is TRBV12-3 or TRBV12-4 and J usage is TRBJ2-5; the D is unclear. V was clipped by 3 bases and J by 3 bases, with 5 bases between them. This CDR3 has 12 residues. As DNA, the CDR3 is TGTGCCAGCAGTTTTCGGGAAGAGACCCAGTACTTC. Residues: CASSFREETQYF.

The V and J genes are TRBV19 and TRBJ2-7; TRBD1 agrees at 9 bases. The V segment lost 5 bases and the J segment 2 bases; nucleotides outside the gene matches: 4. There are 14 residues in the CDR3. Per germline, CDR1 LNHDA and CDR2 SQIVND (reference sequence). CDR3 sequence: CASSAWDRAYEQYF. The CDR3 DNA is TGTGCCAGTAGTGCCTGGGACAGGGCCTACGAGCAGTACTTC.